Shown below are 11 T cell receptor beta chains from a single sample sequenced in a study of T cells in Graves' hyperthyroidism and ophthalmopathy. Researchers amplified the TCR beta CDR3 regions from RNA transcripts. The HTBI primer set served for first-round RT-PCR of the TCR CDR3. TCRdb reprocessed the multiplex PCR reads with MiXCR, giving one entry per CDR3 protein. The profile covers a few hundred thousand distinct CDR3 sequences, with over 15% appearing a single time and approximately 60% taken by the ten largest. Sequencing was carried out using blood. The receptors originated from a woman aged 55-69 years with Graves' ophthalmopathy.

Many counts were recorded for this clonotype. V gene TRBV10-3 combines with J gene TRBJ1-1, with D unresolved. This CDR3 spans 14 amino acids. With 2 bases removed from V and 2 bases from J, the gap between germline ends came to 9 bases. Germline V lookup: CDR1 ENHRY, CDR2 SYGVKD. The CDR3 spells CAISEPLFNTEAFF. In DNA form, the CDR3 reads TGTGCCATCAGTGAGCCCCTCTTTAACACTGAAGCTTTCTTT.

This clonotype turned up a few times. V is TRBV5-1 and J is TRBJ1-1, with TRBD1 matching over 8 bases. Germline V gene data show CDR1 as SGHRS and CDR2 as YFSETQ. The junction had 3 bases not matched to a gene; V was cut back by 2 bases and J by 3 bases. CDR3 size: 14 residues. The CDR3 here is CASSFQGAHTEAFF. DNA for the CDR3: TGCGCCAGCAGCTTCCAGGGGGCACACACTGAAGCTTTCTTT.

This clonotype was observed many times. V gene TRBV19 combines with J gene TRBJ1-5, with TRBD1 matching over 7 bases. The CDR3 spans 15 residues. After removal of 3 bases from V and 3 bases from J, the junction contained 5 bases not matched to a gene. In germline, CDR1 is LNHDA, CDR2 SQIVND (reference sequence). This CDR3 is CASSIRGQYNQPQHF. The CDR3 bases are TGTGCCAGTAGTATTAGGGGACAGTACAATCAGCCCCAGCATTTT.

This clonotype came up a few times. CDR3 residues: CASGAYASRNYGYTF. Written as DNA, the CDR3 is TGTGCCAGTGGCGCATACGCCTCACGTAACTATGGCTACACCTTC. V usage is TRBV19 and J usage is TRBJ1-2, with D hard to call. This CDR3 region has 15 residues. CDR1 and CDR2 from the germline V gene are LNHDA and SQIVND (reference sequence). Trimming stripped 8 bases from V and 1 base from J, with 17 bases between.

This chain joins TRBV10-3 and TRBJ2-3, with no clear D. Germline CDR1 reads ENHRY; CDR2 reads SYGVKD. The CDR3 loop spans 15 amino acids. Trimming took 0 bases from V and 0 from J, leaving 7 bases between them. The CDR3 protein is CAISESKGSTDTQYF. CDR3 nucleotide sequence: TGTGCCATCAGTGAGTCGAAGGGCAGCACAGATACGCAGTATTTT.

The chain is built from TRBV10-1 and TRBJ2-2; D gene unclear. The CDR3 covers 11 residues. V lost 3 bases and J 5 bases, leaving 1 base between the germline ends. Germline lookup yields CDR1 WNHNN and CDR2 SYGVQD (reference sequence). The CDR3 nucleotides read TGCGCCAGCAGTGAAACCGGGGAGCTGTTTTTT. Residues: CASSETGELFF.

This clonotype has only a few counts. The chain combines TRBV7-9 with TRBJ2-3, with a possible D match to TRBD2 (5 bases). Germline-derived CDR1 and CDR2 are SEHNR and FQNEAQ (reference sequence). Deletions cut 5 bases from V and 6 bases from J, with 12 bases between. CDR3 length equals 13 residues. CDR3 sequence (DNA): TGTGCCAGCAGCCGCGGGCCACAGGATACGCAGTATTTT. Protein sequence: CASSRGPQDTQYF.

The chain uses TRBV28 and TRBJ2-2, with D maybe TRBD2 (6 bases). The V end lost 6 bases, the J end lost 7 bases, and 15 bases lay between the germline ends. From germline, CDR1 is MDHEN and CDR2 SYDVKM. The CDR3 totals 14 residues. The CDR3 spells CASRRSGGRGELFF. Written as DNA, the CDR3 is TGTGCCAGCAGGCGATCCGGGGGTCGCGGGGAGCTGTTTTTT.

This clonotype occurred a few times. The CDR3 DNA sequence: TGTGCCACCAGCAACCCCGCTGCGGCACAAAACATTCAGTACTTC. Protein product: CATSNPAAAQNIQYF. The genes are TRBV15 and TRBJ2-4; D not certain. Germline V gene lookup returns CDR1 LNHNV and CDR2 YYDKDF (reference sequence). This CDR3 contains 15 residues. Trimming left V 4 bases short and J 5 bases short, with 15 bases between. The variable domain in full, with the rest retrieved from reference TRBV15 and TRBJ2-4, is DAMVIQNPRYQVTQFGKPVTLSCSQTLNHNVMYWYQQKSSQAPKLLFHYYDKDFNNEADTPDNFQSRRPNTSFCFLDIRSPGLGDTAMYLCATSNPAAAQNIQYFGAGTRLSVL.

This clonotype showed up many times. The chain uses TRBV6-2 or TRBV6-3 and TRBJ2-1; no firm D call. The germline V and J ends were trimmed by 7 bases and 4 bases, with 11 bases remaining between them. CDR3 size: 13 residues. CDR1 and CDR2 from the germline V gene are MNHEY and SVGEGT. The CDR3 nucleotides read TGTGCCAGCACGCCCGACGAATACAATGAGCAGTTCTTC. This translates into CASTPDEYNEQFF.

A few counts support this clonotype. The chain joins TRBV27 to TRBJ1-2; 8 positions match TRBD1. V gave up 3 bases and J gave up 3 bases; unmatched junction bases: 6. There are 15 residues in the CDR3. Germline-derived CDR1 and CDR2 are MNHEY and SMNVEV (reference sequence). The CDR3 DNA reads TGTGCCAGCAGTTTGGAGGGACAGGCAGACTATGGCTACACCTTC. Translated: CASSLEGQADYGYTF.